The 26 T cell receptor beta chains listed next were all sequenced from one sample in a study of cytomegalovirus exposure and HLA in healthy donors. Libraries were prepared by immunoSEQ multiplex PCR; TCRdb keeps only in-frame clonotypes and omits some of them. There are roughly 150,000 clones in the sample; approximately 86% occur only once, and under 2.5% lies in the top ten. Sequencing was performed on PBMCs. The origin of the receptors is a man younger than 45 in good health and CMV-seropositive.

The chain couples TRBV4-3 to TRBJ2-7, with TRBD2 as a possible D gene (6 bases). The V end was cut by 5 bases, the J end by 4 bases, with 12 bases between. The germline V gene has CDR1 LGHNA and CDR2 YSLEER. The length of the CDR3 is 13 residues. The CDR3: CASSEGRGYEQYF. CDR3 nucleotides: TGCGCCAGCAGCGAAGGACGGGGGTACGAGCAGTACTTC.

The chain recombines TRBV7-6 with TRBJ2-3, with 7 bases identical to TRBD2. CDR3 length equals 14 residues. J was trimmed by 4 bases and V by 1 base; bases with no gene match: 2. Looked up from germline, CDR1 is SGHVS and CDR2 is FNYEAQ. CDR3 coding DNA: TGTGCCAGCAGCTTAGGCGGGGGTTCAGATACGCAGTATTTT. Translating it yields CASSLGGGSDTQYF.

A note on this clone: A junction boundary mismatches the germline segment, possibly from a read error. This chain joins TRBV5-1 and TRBJ2-3, with a possible D match to TRBD1 (5 bases). The CDR3 totals 17 residues. Germline assignment: CDR1 SGHRS and CDR2 YFSETQ. The CDR3 DNA follows: TGCGCCAGCAGCCTGGGGCCGACAGTAACGGTAACAGCTACGCAGTATTTT. Translated, it gives CASSLGPTVTVTATQYF.

This clone was observed once. The chain employs TRBV6-5 and TRBJ2-5; D is undetermined. The CDR3 runs to 12 residues. CDR1 MNHEY and CDR2 SVGAGI come from the germline V gene. Trimming stripped 8 bases from V and 4 bases from J, with 11 bases between. In nucleotides, the CDR3 is TGTGCCAGCTATGGGCAGTCAGAGACCCAGTACTTC. It is translated as CASYGQSETQYF.

The chain uses TRBV7-2 and TRBJ2-2; TRBD1 agrees at 7 bases. The germline CDR1 and CDR2 sequences are SGHTA and FQGNSA. V gave up 11 bases and J gave up 3 bases; unmatched junction bases: 3. This CDR3 is built from 12 residues. The CDR3 loop reads CALQGYTGELFF. The DNA of the CDR3 is TGTGCCTTACAGGGGTACACCGGGGAGCTGTTTTTT.

This rearrangement joins TRBV10-1 to TRBJ2-2, with 10 bases matching TRBD2. There are 18 residues in the CDR3. Germline V CDR1 and CDR2: WNHNN, SYGVQD (reference sequence). J was trimmed by 8 bases and V by 0 bases; bases with no gene match: 12. CDR3 coding DNA: TGCGCCAGCAGTGAGTCGACGGCTAGCGGGGGCCGGGCAGGGGAGCTGTTTTTT. This gives the protein CASSESTASGGRAGELFF.

The V gene is TRBV6-5, the J gene TRBJ2-7; 7 bases are shared with TRBD1. V was clipped by 0 bases and J by 4 bases; unmatched bases: 6. Germline values: CDR1 MNHEY, CDR2 SVGAGI. The CDR3 consists of 15 residues. In nucleotides, the CDR3 is TGTGCCAGCAGTTACTCGCCAGGGGGTGTATACGAGCAGTACTTC. Protein product: CASSYSPGGVYEQYF.

A remark on this clone: This may be a read error: a much more frequent sequence differs by one nucleotide. The chain combines TRBV5-4 with TRBJ2-7; TRBD1 agrees at 10 bases. This CDR3 is built from 15 residues. Germline loops: CDR1 SGHNT, CDR2 YYREEE (reference sequence). The junction had 6 bases not matched to a gene; V was cut back by 4 bases and J by 2 bases. CDR3 nucleotide sequence: TGTGCCAGCAGCGCCGGGACAGGGGACGCCTACGAGCAGTACTTC. This gives the protein CASSAGTGDAYEQYF.

V usage is TRBV10-3 and J usage is TRBJ2-5, with D possibly matching TRBD2 (6 bases). Per the germline V gene, CDR1 is ENHRY and CDR2 is SYGVKD. V lost 4 bases, J lost 0 bases, and 24 bases lay in between. The CDR3 loop spans 19 amino acids. Here the CDR3 DNA reads TGTGCCATCAGTGGGACCCTTTCTACGGACTATCGCTACCAAGAGACCCAGTACTTC. It codes for CAISGTLSTDYRYQETQYF.

The V call is TRBV18, the J call TRBJ1-1; TRBD1 aligns across 8 bases. Per germline, CDR1 KGHSH and CDR2 LQKENI. J lost 5 bases, V lost 3 bases, and 11 bases had no gene match. The length of the CDR3 is 16 residues. The CDR3 here is CASSPWDRQFGTEAFF. The CDR3 DNA is TGTGCCAGCTCACCGTGGGACAGGCAGTTTGGTACTGAAGCTTTCTTT.

The chain employs TRBV19 and TRBJ1-5; TRBD1 agrees at 9 bases. There are 16 residues in the CDR3. The germline V gene has CDR1 LNHDA and CDR2 SQIVND (reference sequence). J gave up 1 base and V 3 bases, and 4 bases lay outside the gene matches. For the CDR3, the DNA is TGTGCCAGTAGTATTACCGGACAGGGGAGCAATCAGCCCCAGCATTTT. Translation: CASSITGQGSNQPQHF. The variable domain in full, completed from reference TRBV19 and TRBJ1-5, reads DGGITQSPKYLFRKEGQNVTLSCEQNLNHDAMYWYRQDPGQGLRLIYYSQIVNDFQKGDIAEGYSVSREKKESFPLTVTSAQKNPTAFYLCASSITGQGSNQPQHFGDGTRLSIL.

The CDR3 protein is CASSSPGGQPQHF. The DNA of the CDR3 is TGTGCCAGCAGCTCCCCCGGGGGACAGCCCCAGCATTTT. The V and J genes are TRBV6-5 and TRBJ1-5, with D possibly matching TRBD1 (5 bases). The CDR3 totals 13 residues. V lost 6 bases to trimming and J lost 7 bases, with 13 bases between them. Per germline, CDR1 MNHEY and CDR2 SVGAGI.

The J gene is TRBJ2-7, the V gene TRBV13; 8 nucleotides align to TRBD1. CDR1 and CDR2 (germline): PRHDT, FYEKMQ (reference sequence). The CDR3 runs 15 residues. V shed 5 bases and J 1 base; nucleotides not matched to a gene: 7. The CDR3 nucleotides read TGTGCCAGCAGCCTTGACAGGGGAAGGTCCTACGAGCAGTACTTC. It specifies CASSLDRGRSYEQYF.

The chain links TRBV2 to TRBJ2-2; 11 bases are a match to TRBD1. V lost 6 bases to trimming and J lost 7 bases; unmatched junction nucleotides: 4. Per germline, CDR1 SNHLY and CDR2 FYNNEI. The CDR3 is 14 amino acids. In DNA form, the CDR3 reads TGTGCCAGCAGCCCGGGACAGGGGGACGGGGAGCTGTTTTTT. Protein sequence: CASSPGQGDGELFF.

The rearrangement joins TRBV5-1 to TRBJ1-2; possibly TRBD1 for D (5 bases). Germline V gene lookup returns CDR1 SGHRS and CDR2 YFSETQ. With 1 base removed from V and 0 bases from J, the gap between germline ends came to 10 bases. This CDR3 comprises 15 residues. The CDR3 here is CASSLQGISNYGYTF. CDR3 bases: TGCGCCAGCAGCTTGCAGGGAATCTCTAACTATGGCTACACCTTC.

This chain links TRBV9 with TRBJ1-4, with 9 bases identical to TRBD1. Germline V gene data show CDR1 as SGDLS and CDR2 as YYNGEE. CDR3 length equals 15 residues. The J segment lost 8 bases and the V segment lost 0 bases, leaving 5 bases of the junction unmatched. For the CDR3, the DNA is TGTGCCAGCAGCGTAGAGGGGACAGGGCCGGAAAAACTGTTTTTT. Its translation is CASSVEGTGPEKLFF.

The chain couples TRBV4-1 to TRBJ2-3; TRBD1 matches 8 bases. The V gene end was trimmed by 2 bases and the J gene end by 3 bases; junction bases not matched to a gene: 1. Germline assignment: CDR1 MGHRA and CDR2 YSYEKL. The length of the CDR3 is 14 residues. The CDR3 here is CASSQRQGTDTQYF. CDR3 nucleotides: TGCGCCAGCAGCCAACGACAGGGGACAGATACGCAGTATTTT.

The chain links TRBV11-2 to TRBJ2-3; the D gene is possibly TRBD1 (6 bases). CDR3 length equals 14 residues. V lost 5 bases and J lost 5, with 14 bases in between. The germline V gene encodes CDR1 SGHAT and CDR2 FQNNGV. The CDR3 loop reads CASSLGTTGDTQYF. CDR3 DNA sequence: TGTGCCAGCAGCCTTGGGACAACGGGAGATACGCAGTATTTT.

V is TRBV6-1 and J is TRBJ2-7; the D is unclear. Trimming removed 5 bases from V and 7 bases from J, with 12 bases in between. The CDR3 is 12 amino acids. The germline V gene encodes CDR1 MNHNS and CDR2 SASEGT. This CDR3 reads CASSTAFEEQYF. Written as DNA, the CDR3 is TGTGCCAGCAGTACCGCCTTTGAGGAGCAGTACTTC.

The chain recombines TRBV7-8 with TRBJ1-2, with 7 bases that match TRBD1. The V gene's germline CDR1 is SGHVS and CDR2 FQNEAQ. The CDR3 has 13 residues. V lost 5 bases, J lost 4 bases, and 4 bases stayed unmatched. Here the CDR3 reads CASSRDSTYGYTF. The CDR3 nucleotides read TGTGCCAGCAGCCGGGACAGCACCTATGGCTACACCTTC.

The rearrangement links TRBV4-1 to TRBJ2-7; 8 bases align to TRBD1. CDR1 MGHRA and CDR2 YSYEKL come from the germline V gene. The V and J ends lost 0 bases and 7 bases, in that order; junction bases with no gene match: 8. The CDR3 has 15 amino acids. CDR3 DNA: TGCGCCAGCAGCCAAGAGTGGCAGGGGGCGCGAGAGCAGTACTTC. Translated, it gives CASSQEWQGAREQYF.

The V gene is TRBV4-2, the J gene TRBJ2-3, with TRBD1 identical over 10 bases. The CDR3 length is 16 residues. Looked up from germline, CDR1 is LGHNA and CDR2 is YNFKEQ. The trim removed 4 bases at V and 4 bases at J, leaving 8 bases unmatched. The CDR3 nucleotides read TGTGCCAGCAGCCCCACCCCGGGACAGGGGTCAGATACGCAGTATTTT. It is translated as CASSPTPGQGSDTQYF.

This sequence joins TRBV6-4 and TRBJ2-1, with 10 bases fitting TRBD2. The CDR3 extends over 15 amino acids. Germline CDR1 is MRHNA and CDR2 is SNTAGT. The V gene end was trimmed by 7 bases and the J gene end by 6 bases; junction bases not matched to a gene: 9. The CDR3 sequence: CASTALAGEGNEQFF. CDR3 nucleotide sequence: TGTGCCAGCACCGCCCTAGCGGGGGAGGGCAATGAGCAGTTCTTC.

This rearrangement joins TRBV9 to TRBJ2-7; weak D call: TRBD1 (6 bases). CDR3 size: 14 residues. V gave up 0 bases and J gave up 2 bases, with 9 bases separating them. Looked up from germline, CDR1 is SGDLS and CDR2 is YYNGEE. CDR3 coding DNA: TGTGCCAGCAGCGTAGGGGGGCCAGCCTACGAGCAGTACTTC. Translating it yields CASSVGGPAYEQYF.

This chain connects TRBV5-6 to TRBJ2-7; 8 nucleotides match TRBD1. The CDR3 totals 18 residues. Germline V gene sequence: CDR1 SGHDT, CDR2 YYEEEE. J gave up 0 bases and V 3 bases, and 14 bases lay outside the gene matches. The CDR3 loop reads CASSSVPSGGPSSYEQYF. CDR3 nucleotides: TGTGCCAGCAGCTCCGTCCCCTCAGGGGGCCCGAGCTCCTACGAGCAGTACTTC. Based on the CDR3 plus reference TRBV5-6 and TRBJ2-7, the full variable domain is DAGVTQSPTHLIKTRGQQVTLRCSPKSGHDTVSWYQQALGQGPQFIFQYYEEEERQRGNFPDRFSGHQFPNYSSELNVNALLLGDSALYLCASSSVPSGGPSSYEQYFGPGTRLTVT.

The CDR3 loop reads CASSRTGTGANEQYF. CDR3 coding DNA: TGTGCCAGCAGCCGAACCGGGACAGGGGCCAACGAGCAGTACTTC. The V call is TRBV7-2, the J call TRBJ2-7, with 10 nucleotides matching TRBD1. The CDR3 extends over 15 amino acids. Germline V gives CDR1 SGHTA, CDR2 FQGNSA. Trimming at V came to 5 bases and at J to 5 bases, leaving 9 bases not matched to a gene.